These T cell receptor beta chains were read from a single sample in a study of human T cells and chemical hapten exposure. A single record per CDR3 protein comes from TCRdb applying MiXCR to the RACE reads. The table lists under 300,000 distinct CDR3 sequences, about 8.6% of them singletons. Sequenced here: whole blood, sampled in connection with sensitization to the hapten diphenylcyclopropenone (DPC). These receptors were obtained from a middle-aged woman with alopecia areata. Some clones in this sample may be carry-over from other donors' samples. Both conserved end residues are part of each CDR3. D genes are given only for firm matches. Clone size is stated in some rows and not others, as once, few, many or a class when expanded.

V gene	CDR3 length	clone size	D gene	J gene	CDR3 protein	CDR3 DNA
TRBV19	14	few	NA	TRBJ2-4	CASSIVVAKNIQYF	TGTGCCAGTAGTATAGTTGTCGCCAAAAACATTCAGTACTTC
TRBV2	14	few	NA	TRBJ1-2	CASSERPGNYGYTF	TGTGCCAGCAGTGAACGTCCAGGGAACTATGGCTACACCTTC
TRBV4-1	19	many	NA	TRBJ2-5	CASSQDDQMSGGWQETQYF	TGCGCCAGCAGCCAAGATGACCAAATGAGTGGAGGGTGGCAAGAGACCCAGTACTTC
TRBV20-1	14	NA	TRBD1	TRBJ1-4	CSASEGQINEKLFF	TGCAGTGCTAGCGAGGGACAGATTAATGAAAAACTGTTTTTT
TRBV25-1	14	few	NA	TRBJ1-1	CASSEDGLNTEAFF	TGTGCCAGCAGTGAGGACGGACTGAACACTGAAGCTTTCTTT
TRBV10-3	15	few	TRBD1	TRBJ1-4	CAISGQGPGNEKLFF	TGTGCCATCAGTGGACAGGGTCCTGGTAATGAAAAACTGTTTTTT
TRBV20-1	15	NA	NA	TRBJ1-1	CSANLGRDSNTEAFF	TGCAGTGCTAACCTGGGGCGCGATTCGAACACTGAAGCTTTCTTT
TRBV11-2	16	many	TRBD2	TRBJ2-1	CASSPSTSGRRSEQFF	TGTGCCAGCAGCCCGTCTACTAGCGGGAGGCGGAGTGAGCAGTTCTTC
TRBV28	14	many	NA	TRBJ2-5	CASSTTTIRKTQYF	TGTGCCAGCAGCACTACAACCATTAGGAAGACCCAGTACTTC
TRBV2	12	few	NA	TRBJ1-3	CASSVDGNTIYF	TGTGCCAGCAGCGTGGATGGAAACACCATATATTTT
TRBV5-6	17	NA	NA	TRBJ2-3	CASSPSGHRVFTDTQYF	TGTGCCAGCAGCCCCTCCGGACACCGAGTATTCACAGATACGCAGTATTTT
TRBV28	20	many	TRBD2	TRBJ2-7	CASSSSTSGRPTFPPYEQYF	TGTGCCAGCAGTTCCTCGACTAGCGGGAGGCCGACCTTTCCCCCCTACGAGCAGTACTTC
TRBV6-5	16	many	TRBD1	TRBJ1-2	CASSPGTGALLYGYTF	TGTGCCAGCAGCCCTGGGACAGGGGCCCTCCTCTATGGCTACACCTTC
TRBV20-1	12	many	NA	TRBJ2-4	CSAISAKNIQYF	TGCAGTGCTATTTCGGCCAAAAACATTCAGTACTTC
TRBV10-3	14	NA	TRBD2	TRBJ2-2	CATGTNENTGELFF	TGTGCCACTGGGACTAACGAGAACACCGGGGAGCTGTTTTTT
TRBV4-1	16	few	NA	TRBJ2-3	CASSQGFSYVTDTQYF	TGCGCCAGCAGCCAAGGTTTCTCGTACGTCACAGATACGCAGTATTTT
TRBV6-5	17	few	NA	TRBJ1-3	CASSYSTRGYSGNTIYF	TGTGCCAGCAGTTACTCCACTCGGGGTTACTCTGGAAACACCATATATTTT
TRBV28	17	few	TRBD2	TRBJ2-5	CASSLISGTSGKETQYF	TGTGCCAGCAGTTTAATAAGTGGGACTAGCGGGAAAGAGACCCAGTACTTC
TRBV6-2/TRBV6-3	15	few	TRBD2	TRBJ2-2	CASSLSLAATGELFF	TGTGCCAGCAGTTTATCACTAGCGGCCACCGGGGAGCTGTTTTTT
TRBV20-1	13	few	NA	TRBJ1-4	CSARMAVNEKLFF	TGCAGTGCTAGGATGGCGGTCAATGAAAAACTGTTTTTT
TRBV20-1	14	few	NA	TRBJ1-6	CSATQGRPNSPLHF	TGCAGTGCTACTCAGGGACGGCCGAATTCACCCCTCCACTTT
TRBV20-1	15	many	NA	TRBJ1-2	CSAREFSGSNYGYTF	TGCAGTGCTAGAGAGTTCTCAGGGAGTAACTATGGCTACACCTTC
TRBV29-1	13	NA	NA	TRBJ2-7	CSVSRPAAYEQYF	TGCAGCGTTTCTAGGCCAGCCGCCTACGAGCAGTACTTC
TRBV19	14	NA	NA	TRBJ1-5	CASSIQGFNQPQHF	TGTGCCAGTAGTATACAGGGGTTCAATCAGCCCCAGCATTTT
TRBV4-2	15	NA	NA	TRBJ1-6	CASSQEASQNSPLHF	TGTGCCAGCAGCCAAGAGGCCAGCCAAAATTCACCCCTCCACTTT
TRBV7-2	15	few	NA	TRBJ2-1	CASSLGGSFYNEQFF	TGTGCCAGCAGCTTAGGTGGCAGCTTTTACAATGAGCAGTTCTTC
TRBV29-1	12	NA	NA	TRBJ2-1	CSATPSGNEQFF	TGCAGCGCCACACCCAGCGGTAATGAGCAGTTCTTC
TRBV20-1	14	NA	NA	TRBJ2-3	CSARRGPSTDTQYF	TGCAGTGCTCGGAGGGGGCCTAGCACAGATACGCAGTATTTT
TRBV24-1	14	NA	NA	TRBJ2-7	CATSDPVAGYEQYF	TGTGCCACCAGTGACCCGGTCGCTGGCTACGAGCAGTACTTC
TRBV10-3	14	NA	NA	TRBJ2-3	CAISESTGADTQYF	TGTGCCATCAGTGAGTCGACGGGGGCAGATACGCAGTATTTT
TRBV5-1	13	NA	NA	TRBJ2-7	CASSLETLYEQYF	TGCGCCAGCAGCTTGGAAACACTCTACGAGCAGTACTTC
TRBV5-1	12	NA	NA	TRBJ1-4	CASSQQGEKLFF	TGCGCCAGCAGCCAACAGGGAGAAAAACTGTTTTTT